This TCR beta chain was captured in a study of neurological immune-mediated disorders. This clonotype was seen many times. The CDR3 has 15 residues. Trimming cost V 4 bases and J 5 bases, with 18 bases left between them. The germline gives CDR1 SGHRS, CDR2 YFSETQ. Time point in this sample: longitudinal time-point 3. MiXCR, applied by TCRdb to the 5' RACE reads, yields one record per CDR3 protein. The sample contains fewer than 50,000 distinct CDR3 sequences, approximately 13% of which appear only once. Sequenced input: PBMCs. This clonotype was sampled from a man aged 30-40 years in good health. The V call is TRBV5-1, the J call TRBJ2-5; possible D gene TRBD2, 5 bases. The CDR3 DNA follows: TGCGCCAGCAGCCCCTGGACTTCGCCCGGGGAGACCCAGTACTTC. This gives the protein CASSPWTSPGETQYF.